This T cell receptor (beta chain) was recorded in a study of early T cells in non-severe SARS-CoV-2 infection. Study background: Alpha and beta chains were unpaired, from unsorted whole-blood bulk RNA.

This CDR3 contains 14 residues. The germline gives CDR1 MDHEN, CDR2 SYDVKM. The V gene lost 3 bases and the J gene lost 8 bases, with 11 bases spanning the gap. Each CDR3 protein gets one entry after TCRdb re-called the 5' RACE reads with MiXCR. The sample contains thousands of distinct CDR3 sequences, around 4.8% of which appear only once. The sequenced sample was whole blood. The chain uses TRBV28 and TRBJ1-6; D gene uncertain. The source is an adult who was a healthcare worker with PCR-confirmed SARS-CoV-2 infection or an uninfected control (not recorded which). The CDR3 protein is CASSLGRRHSPLHF. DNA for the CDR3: TGTGCCAGCAGTTTGGGCCGCAGGCATTCACCCCTCCACTTT.